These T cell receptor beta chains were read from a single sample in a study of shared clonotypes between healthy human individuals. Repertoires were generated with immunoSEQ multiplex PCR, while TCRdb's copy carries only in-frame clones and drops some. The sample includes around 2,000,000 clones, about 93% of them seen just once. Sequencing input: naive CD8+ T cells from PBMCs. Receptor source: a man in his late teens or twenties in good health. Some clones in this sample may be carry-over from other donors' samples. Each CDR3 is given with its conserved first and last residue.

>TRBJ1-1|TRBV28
CASSAQGNTEAFF
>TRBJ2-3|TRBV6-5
CASTTGDTQYF
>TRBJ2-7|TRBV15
CATSRIQGLEYEQYF
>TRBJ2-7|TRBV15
CATSIGRGPYEQYF
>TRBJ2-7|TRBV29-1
CSVESGYEQYF
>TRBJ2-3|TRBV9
CASSPHLGLAGTDTQYF
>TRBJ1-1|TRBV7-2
CASSLGPNYKTGDKEAFF
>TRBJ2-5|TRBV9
CASSRDDRDREETQYF
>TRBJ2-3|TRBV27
CASSSKREVTDTQYF
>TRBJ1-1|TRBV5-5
CASSLIWSNTEAFF
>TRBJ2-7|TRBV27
CASSLKLAGLAYEQYF
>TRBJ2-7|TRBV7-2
CASSSWTSPTYEQYF
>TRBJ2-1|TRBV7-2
CASSLSITGDEQFF
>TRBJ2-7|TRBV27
CASSLLGATGGIEQYF
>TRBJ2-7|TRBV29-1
CSAVGLAGMYEQYF
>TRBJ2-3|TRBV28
CASSPGPGFGTDTQYF
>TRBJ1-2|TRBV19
CASSMRTGVYGYTF
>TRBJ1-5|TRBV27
CASSLLGTENQPQHF
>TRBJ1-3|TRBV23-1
CASSQPQTHPAGNTIYF
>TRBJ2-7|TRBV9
CASSVGSGSGYEQYF
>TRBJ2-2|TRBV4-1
CASSTTGTLADLTGELFF
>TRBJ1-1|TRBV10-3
CAISGTLNTEAFF
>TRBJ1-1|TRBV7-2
CASSLPRQGNTEAFF
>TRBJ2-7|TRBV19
CASRNPRDSYEQYF
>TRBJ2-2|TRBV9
CASSPLGREGPGELFF
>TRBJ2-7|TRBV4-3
CASSQDLSESSYEQYF
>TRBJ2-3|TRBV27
CASSPGWGTDTQYF
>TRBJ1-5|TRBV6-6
CASSLRDRGVDQPQHF
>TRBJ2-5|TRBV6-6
CASSPGGGWETQYF
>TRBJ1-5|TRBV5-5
CASSLFGGPQHF
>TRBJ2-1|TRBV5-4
CASSLVGAGEQFF
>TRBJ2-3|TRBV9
CASSPYAGKTQYF
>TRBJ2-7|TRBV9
CASSVAGFAYEQYF
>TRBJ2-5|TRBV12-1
CASSLPGTVKETQYF
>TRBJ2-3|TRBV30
CAWTSPPPGRLLTDTQYF
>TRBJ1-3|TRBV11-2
CASSIGGLHSGNTIYF
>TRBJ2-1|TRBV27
CASSFLSSAYEQFF
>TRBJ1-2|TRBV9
CASSVGDYGYTF
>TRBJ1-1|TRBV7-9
CASSLGAEGAVGAFF
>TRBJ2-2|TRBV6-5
CASSYWNTGELFF
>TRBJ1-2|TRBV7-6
CASSLDSGLLGYTF
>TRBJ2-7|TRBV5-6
CASSPWGRDRRSPTYEQYF
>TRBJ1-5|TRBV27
CASSLFRSNQPQHF
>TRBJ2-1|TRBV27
CASSLSLSSAYNEQFF
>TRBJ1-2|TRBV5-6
CASSFNSYYTF
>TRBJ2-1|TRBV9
CASRGGTGRDYNEQFF